This is a list of T cell receptor beta chains from one sample in a study of beta chain features in type 1 diabetes. Some clones are missing from TCRdb's copy, which holds only in-frame ones; the method was immunoSEQ multiplex PCR. The sample lists roughly 300,000 clones; roughly 15% were seen once. Input material: central memory CD4+ T cells from blood. These receptor sequences come from a man aged 25-45 years in good health. CDR3s include the opening cysteine and the closing phenylalanine or tryptophan. D genes are given only for firm matches. A row's size may be missing; if present it is once, few, many or a size class.

d_gene	v_gene	j_gene	abundance	CDR3aa	CDR3nt
NA	TRBV6-5	TRBJ1-3	few	CASSYGESSGNTIYF	TGTGCCAGCAGTTACGGCGAATCCTCTGGAAACACCATATATTTT
TRBD1	TRBV9	TRBJ1-3	NA	CASSSHRGGSGNTIYF	TGTGCCAGCAGCTCGCACAGGGGCGGCTCTGGAAACACCATATATTTT
NA	TRBV25-1	TRBJ2-1	NA	CASSASDGRSYNEQFF	TGTGCCAGCAGTGCCTCCGACGGACGCTCCTACAATGAGCAGTTCTTC
NA	TRBV9	TRBJ1-1	few	CASSVLDSPNTEAFF	TGTGCCAGCAGCGTACTTGACAGCCCGAACACTGAAGCTTTCTTT
TRBD2	TRBV9	TRBJ2-1	NA	CASSAGTKAYNEQFF	TGTGCCAGCAGCGCCGGGACTAAGGCCTACAATGAGCAGTTCTTC
NA	TRBV9	TRBJ1-1	few	CASSPTFLRGNTEAFF	TGTGCCAGCAGCCCCACTTTTCTCAGGGGGAACACTGAAGCTTTCTTT
TRBD1	TRBV5-5	TRBJ2-5	NA	CASSLVPTGGQGETQYF	TGTGCCAGCAGCTTGGTTCCTACAGGGGGCCAAGGAGAGACCCAGTACTTC
NA	TRBV10-3	TRBJ2-5	once	CAISESESRETQYF	TGTGCCATCAGTGAGTCGGAAAGTCGAGAGACCCAGTACTTC
NA	TRBV11-1	TRBJ2-1	NA	CASTPFERDNEQFF	TGTGCCAGCACACCGTTTGAGCGGGACAATGAGCAGTTCTTC
NA	TRBV7-2	TRBJ1-2	NA	CASSLDQGPRYGYTF	TGTGCCAGCAGCTTAGATCAGGGGCCAAGGTATGGCTACACCTTC
NA	TRBV7-2	TRBJ2-3	few	CASSLRASPSSTDTQYF	TGTGCCAGCAGCCTGAGGGCTTCTCCATCCAGCACAGATACGCAGTATTTT
NA	TRBV11-2	TRBJ2-2	NA	CASSFSTYTGELFF	TGTGCCAGCAGCTTCTCCACGTACACCGGGGAGCTGTTTTTT
TRBD1	TRBV2	TRBJ2-5	NA	CASSGRDRGKETQYF	TGTGCCAGCAGTGGTAGGGACAGGGGAAAAGAGACCCAGTACTTC
NA	TRBV5-1	TRBJ2-7	few	CASSEDFQSEQYF	TGCGCCAGCAGCGAGGACTTCCAGAGCGAGCAGTACTTC